A selection of T cell receptor beta chains follows, all from one sample in a study of human T cells and chemical hapten exposure. TCRdb re-called the 5' RACE reads through MiXCR, storing one row per CDR3 protein. The table has around 140,000 distinct CDR3 sequences, about 4% seen once; the top ten hold approximately 1.3%. These receptor sequences come from a female donor in good health. Both conserved end residues are part of each CDR3. D genes are given only for firm matches. Clone size is shown for a subset of rows, as once, few, many or a class of expanded clone.

D,J,size,V,CDR3,DNA
TRBD1,TRBJ1-2,many,TRBV9,CASSMSGTGEKLNYGYTF,TGTGCCAGCAGCATGAGCGGGACAGGGGAGAAACTTAACTATGGCTACACCTTC
TRBD1,TRBJ1-2,few,TRBV6-1,CASSEGTTGGGYTF,TGTGCCAGCAGTGAAGGTACCACAGGGGGCGGCTACACCTTC
TRBD1,TRBJ2-7,many,TRBV5-1,CASSPGQRSYEQYF,TGCGCCAGCAGCCCGGGACAGCGCTCCTACGAGCAGTACTTC
TRBD1,TRBJ2-2,NA,TRBV5-5,CASSREGQGITGELFF,TGTGCCAGCAGCAGAGAGGGACAGGGCATCACCGGGGAGCTGTTTTTT
NA,TRBJ1-3,NA,TRBV3-1,CASSQVMATTGNTIYF,TGTGCCAGCAGCCAAGTGATGGCAACTACTGGAAACACCATATATTTT
NA,TRBJ2-3,many,TRBV29-1,CSVSRLADTQYF,TGCAGCGTTTCGAGGCTCGCAGATACGCAGTATTTT
TRBD1,TRBJ2-3,many,TRBV7-2,CASSQGQGTLTDTQYF,TGTGCCAGCAGCCAAGGACAGGGGACCCTCACAGATACGCAGTATTTT
NA,TRBJ1-4,many,TRBV6-6,CASSYPHPEGEKLFF,TGTGCCAGCAGTTACCCTCATCCTGAAGGAGAAAAACTGTTTTTT
NA,TRBJ1-6,many,TRBV10-3,CATRPGRPNSPLHF,TGTGCTACTCGTCCGGGACGACCAAATTCACCCCTCCACTTT
NA,TRBJ1-3,many,TRBV9,CASSVDPGTSGNTIYF,TGTGCCAGCAGCGTAGACCCAGGCACCTCTGGAAACACCATATATTTT
NA,TRBJ2-5,many,TRBV29-1,CSVDRSQETQYF,TGCAGCGTCGACAGGAGCCAAGAGACCCAGTACTTC
NA,TRBJ1-1,many,TRBV9,CASSPSPGTTEAFF,TGTGCCAGCAGCCCATCCCCAGGGACCACTGAAGCTTTCTTT
TRBD2,TRBJ2-1,many,TRBV3-1,CASSPYSGGALNEQFF,TGTGCCAGCAGCCCTTATAGCGGGGGGGCACTTAATGAGCAGTTCTTC
TRBD1,TRBJ2-4,few,TRBV9,CASSRGGTGVDIQYF,TGTGCCAGCAGCAGAGGGGGGACAGGGGTGGACATTCAGTACTTC
NA,TRBJ2-7,many,TRBV12-3/TRBV12-4,CASSVSDGTEQYF,TGTGCCAGCAGTGTTTCAGATGGGACCGAGCAGTACTTC
NA,TRBJ1-6,NA,TRBV6-6,CASSYRGTNSPLHF,TGTGCCAGCAGTTACAGGGGGACCAATTCACCCCTCCACTTT
NA,TRBJ1-2,NA,TRBV7-2,CASSSSGPTALF,TGTGCCAGCAGCTCCAGCGGGCCAACTGCCCTGTTC
TRBD1,TRBJ1-5,many,TRBV20-1,CSARGTGVGQPQHF,TGCAGTGCTAGAGGAACAGGGGTGGGTCAGCCCCAGCATTTT
NA,TRBJ2-3,many,TRBV20-1,CSARESGFTDTQYF,TGCAGTGCTAGAGAAAGCGGGTTCACAGATACGCAGTATTTT
NA,TRBJ1-6,few,TRBV5-5,CASSVNRAQNNSPLHF,TGTGCCAGCAGCGTGAACAGGGCCCAAAATAATTCACCCCTCCACTTT
NA,TRBJ2-7,few,TRBV27,CASSSSGRWHEQYF,TGTGCCAGCAGTTCCTCAGGGCGTTGGCACGAGCAGTACTTC
NA,TRBJ1-6,many,TRBV7-2,CASSLESSYNSPLHF,TGTGCCAGCAGCTTAGAGAGCTCCTATAATTCACCCCTCCACTTT
TRBD2,TRBJ2-7,NA,TRBV6-2/TRBV6-3,CATDSSGGLSYEQYF,TGTGCCACCGACAGTAGCGGGGGCCTCTCCTACGAGCAGTACTTC
NA,TRBJ2-3,many,TRBV5-1,CASSFGGSTDTQYF,TGCGCCAGCAGCTTTGGCGGGAGCACAGATACGCAGTATTTT
NA,TRBJ1-1,many,TRBV12-3/TRBV12-4,CASSLGWEGYEAFF,TGTGCCAGCAGTTTAGGGTGGGAGGGCTATGAAGCTTTCTTT
NA,TRBJ2-1,many,TRBV4-2,CASSQRTGSGSYNEQFF,TGTGCCAGCAGCCAACGAACAGGGTCGGGCTCCTACAATGAGCAGTTCTTC
NA,TRBJ2-3,many,TRBV21-1,CASSKGDRLNTDTQYF,TGTGCCAGCAGCAAGGGAGACAGACTAAACACAGATACGCAGTATTTT
TRBD1,TRBJ2-1,NA,TRBV9,CASSVEPSGRGRVDEQFF,TGTGCCAGCAGCGTAGAACCTTCGGGCAGGGGGCGGGTGGATGAGCAGTTCTTC
TRBD1,TRBJ1-1,many,TRBV19,CASSSAGTGSDHNEAFF,TGTGCCAGTAGTTCGGCCGGGACAGGGTCCGACCACAATGAAGCTTTCTTT